This TCR beta chain was obtained from a study of T cell changes during pregnancy in multiple sclerosis. Repertoires were generated with immunoSEQ multiplex PCR, while TCRdb's copy carries only in-frame clones and drops some. Of about 83,000 clones detected, about 96% appear once; the ten largest clones hold 0.85% to 1.2%. V lost 7 bases, J lost 5 bases, and 20 bases lay in between. The CDR3 is 15 residues long. Germline V gene sequence: CDR1 SQVTM, CDR2 ANQGSEA. The origin of this receptor is a female donor with multiple sclerosis, enrolled in a pregnancy study. This material consisted of peripheral blood, taken in the second trimester of pregnancy. The chain recombines TRBV29-1 with TRBJ2-2, with D perhaps TRBD2 (6 bases). CDR3 region: CSADGGGKATGELFF. The CDR3 DNA reads TGCAGCGCCGATGGTGGCGGGAAGGCGACCGGGGAGCTGTTTTTT.